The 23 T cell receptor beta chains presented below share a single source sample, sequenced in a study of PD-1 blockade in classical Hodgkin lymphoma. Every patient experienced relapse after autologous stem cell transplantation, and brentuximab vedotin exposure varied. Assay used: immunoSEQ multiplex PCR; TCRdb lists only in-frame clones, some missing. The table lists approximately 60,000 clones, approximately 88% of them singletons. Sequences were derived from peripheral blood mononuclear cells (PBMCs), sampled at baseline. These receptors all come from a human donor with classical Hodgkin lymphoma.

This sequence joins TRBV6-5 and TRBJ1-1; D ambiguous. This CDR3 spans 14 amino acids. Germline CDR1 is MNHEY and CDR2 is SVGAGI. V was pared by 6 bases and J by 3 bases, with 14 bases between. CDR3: CASRTDIRDTEAFF. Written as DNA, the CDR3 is TGTGCCAGCAGAACCGACATAAGGGACACTGAAGCTTTCTTT.

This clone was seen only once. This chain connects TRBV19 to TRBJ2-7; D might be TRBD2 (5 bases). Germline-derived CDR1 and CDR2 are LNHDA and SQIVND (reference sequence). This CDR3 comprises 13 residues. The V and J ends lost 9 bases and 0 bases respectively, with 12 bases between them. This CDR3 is CARRTFSSYEQYF. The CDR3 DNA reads TGTGCCAGACGGACTTTTAGCTCCTACGAGCAGTACTTC.

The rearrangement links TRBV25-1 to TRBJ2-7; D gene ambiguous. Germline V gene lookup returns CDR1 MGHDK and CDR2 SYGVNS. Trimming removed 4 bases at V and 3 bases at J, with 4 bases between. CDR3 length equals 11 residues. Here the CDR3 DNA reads TGTGCCAGCAGTGGAGGCTACGAGCAGTACTTC. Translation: CASSGGYEQYF.

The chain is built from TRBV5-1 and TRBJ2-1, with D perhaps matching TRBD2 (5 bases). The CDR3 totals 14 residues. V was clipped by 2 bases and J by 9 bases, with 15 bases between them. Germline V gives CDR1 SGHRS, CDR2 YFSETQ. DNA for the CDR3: TGCGCCAGCAGCTTCATAAGGGATGGGAGTGAGCAGTTCTTC. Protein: CASSFIRDGSEQFF.

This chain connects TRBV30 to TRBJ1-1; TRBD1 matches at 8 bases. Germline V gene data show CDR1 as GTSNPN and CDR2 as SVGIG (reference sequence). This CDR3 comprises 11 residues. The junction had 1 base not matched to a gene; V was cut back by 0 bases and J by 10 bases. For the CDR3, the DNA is TGTGCCTGGAGTGTACAGGGGGTAGCTTTCTTT. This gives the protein CAWSVQGVAFF.

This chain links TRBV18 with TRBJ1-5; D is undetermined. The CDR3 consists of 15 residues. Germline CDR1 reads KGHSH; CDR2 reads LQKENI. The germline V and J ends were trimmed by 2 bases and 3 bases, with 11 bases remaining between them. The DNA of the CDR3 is TGTGCCAGCTCACCAGGGTCAATTATCAATCAGCCCCAGCATTTT. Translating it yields CASSPGSIINQPQHF.

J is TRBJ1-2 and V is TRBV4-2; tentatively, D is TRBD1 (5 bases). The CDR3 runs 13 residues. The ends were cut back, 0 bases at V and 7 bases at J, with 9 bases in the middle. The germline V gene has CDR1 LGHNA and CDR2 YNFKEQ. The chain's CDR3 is CASSQEMDTGYTF. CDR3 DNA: TGTGCCAGCAGCCAAGAGATGGACACTGGCTACACCTTC.

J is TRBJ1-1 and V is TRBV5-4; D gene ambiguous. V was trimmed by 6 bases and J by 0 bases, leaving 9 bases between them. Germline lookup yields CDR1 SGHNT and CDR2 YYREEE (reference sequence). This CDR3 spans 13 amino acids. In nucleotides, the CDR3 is TGTGCCAGCACCACAGAAATGAACACTGAAGCTTTCTTT. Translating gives CASTTEMNTEAFF.

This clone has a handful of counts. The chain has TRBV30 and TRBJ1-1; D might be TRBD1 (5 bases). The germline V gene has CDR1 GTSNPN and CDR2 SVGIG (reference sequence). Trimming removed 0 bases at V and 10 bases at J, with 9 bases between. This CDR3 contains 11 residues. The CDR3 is CAWSVYRTAFF. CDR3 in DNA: TGTGCCTGGAGTGTATACAGGACAGCTTTCTTT.

The CDR3 sequence: CASSYSGRAGTEAFF. CDR3 coding DNA: TGTGCCAGCAGTTACTCGGGCAGGGCTGGCACTGAAGCTTTCTTT. The chain links TRBV6-5 to TRBJ1-1; perhaps TRBD1 as D (5 bases). Trimming removed 0 bases at V and 4 bases at J, with 12 bases between. Germline assignment: CDR1 MNHEY and CDR2 SVGAGI. The CDR3 loop spans 15 amino acids.

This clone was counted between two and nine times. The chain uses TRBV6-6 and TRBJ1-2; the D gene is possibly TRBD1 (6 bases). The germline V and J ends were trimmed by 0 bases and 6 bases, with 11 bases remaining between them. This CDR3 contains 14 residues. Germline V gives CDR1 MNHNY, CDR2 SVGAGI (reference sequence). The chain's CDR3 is CASSYSHRENGYTF. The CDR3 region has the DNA TGTGCCAGCAGTTACTCGCACAGGGAGAATGGCTACACCTTC.

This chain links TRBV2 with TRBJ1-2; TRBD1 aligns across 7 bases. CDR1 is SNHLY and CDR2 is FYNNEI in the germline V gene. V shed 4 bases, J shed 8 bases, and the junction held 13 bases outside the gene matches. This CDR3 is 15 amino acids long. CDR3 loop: CASSVRRQGLKGYTF. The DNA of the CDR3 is TGTGCCAGCAGTGTTCGGCGACAGGGTCTAAAGGGCTACACCTTC.

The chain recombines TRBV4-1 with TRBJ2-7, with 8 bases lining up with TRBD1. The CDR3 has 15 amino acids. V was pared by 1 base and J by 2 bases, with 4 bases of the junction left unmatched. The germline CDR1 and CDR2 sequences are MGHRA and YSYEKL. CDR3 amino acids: CASSQGDRRAYEQYF. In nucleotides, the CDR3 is TGCGCCAGCAGCCAAGGGGACAGGAGGGCCTACGAGCAGTACTTC.

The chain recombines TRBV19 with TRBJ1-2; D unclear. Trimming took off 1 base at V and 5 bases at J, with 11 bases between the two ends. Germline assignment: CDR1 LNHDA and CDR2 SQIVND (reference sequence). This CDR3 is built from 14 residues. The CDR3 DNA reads TGTGCCAGTAGTATAGCCAGCCGTGATTATGGCTACACCTTC. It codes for CASSIASRDYGYTF.

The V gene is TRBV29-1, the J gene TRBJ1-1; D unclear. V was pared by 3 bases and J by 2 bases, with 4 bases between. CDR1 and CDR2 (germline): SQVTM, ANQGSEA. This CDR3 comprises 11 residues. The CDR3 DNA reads TGCAGCGTTGATAGTAACACTGAAGCTTTCTTT. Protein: CSVDSNTEAFF.

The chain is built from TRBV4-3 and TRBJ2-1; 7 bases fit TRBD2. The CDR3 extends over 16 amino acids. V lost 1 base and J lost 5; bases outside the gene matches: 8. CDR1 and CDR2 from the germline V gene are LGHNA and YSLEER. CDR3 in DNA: TGCGCCAGCAGCCAAGCCCCCCCCGGGGGGAACAATGAGCAGTTCTTC. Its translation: CASSQAPPGGNNEQFF.

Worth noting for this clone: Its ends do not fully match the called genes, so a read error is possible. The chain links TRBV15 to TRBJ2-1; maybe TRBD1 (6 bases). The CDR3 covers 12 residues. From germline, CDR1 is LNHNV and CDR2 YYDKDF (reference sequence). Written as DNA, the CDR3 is TGTGCCACCAGCAGAGACCGTGGGGGCCCCCTCTTC. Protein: CATSRDRGGPLF. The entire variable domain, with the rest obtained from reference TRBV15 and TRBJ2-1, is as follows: DAMVIQNPRYQVTQFGKPVTLSCSQTLNHNVMYWYQQKSSQAPKLLFHYYDKDFNNEADTPDNFQSRRPNTSFCFLDIRSPGLGDTAMYLCATSRDRGGPLFGPGTRLTVL.

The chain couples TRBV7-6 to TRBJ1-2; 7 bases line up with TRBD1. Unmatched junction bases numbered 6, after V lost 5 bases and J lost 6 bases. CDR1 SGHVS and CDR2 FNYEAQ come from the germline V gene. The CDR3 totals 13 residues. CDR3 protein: CASSPGTVNGYTF. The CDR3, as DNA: TGTGCCAGCAGCCCCGGGACAGTTAATGGCTACACCTTC.

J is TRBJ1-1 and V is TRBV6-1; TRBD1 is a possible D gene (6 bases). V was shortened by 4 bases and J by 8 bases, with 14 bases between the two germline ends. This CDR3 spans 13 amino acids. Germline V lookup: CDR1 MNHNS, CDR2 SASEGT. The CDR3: CASSAGGLFEAFF. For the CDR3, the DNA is TGTGCCAGCAGTGCTGGGGGGCTGTTCGAAGCTTTCTTT.

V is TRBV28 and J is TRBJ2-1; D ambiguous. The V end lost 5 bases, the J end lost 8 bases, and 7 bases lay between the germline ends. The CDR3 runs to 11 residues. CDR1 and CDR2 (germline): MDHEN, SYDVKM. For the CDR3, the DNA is TGTGCCAGCAGTCGTAGGTATGAGCAGTTCTTC. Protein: CASSRRYEQFF. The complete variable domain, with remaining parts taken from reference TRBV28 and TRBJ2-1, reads DVKVTQSSRYLVKRTGEKVFLECVQDMDHENMFWYRQDPGLGLRLIYFSYDVKMKEKGDIPEGYSVSREKKERFSLILESASTNQTSMYLCASSRRYEQFFGPGTRLTVL.

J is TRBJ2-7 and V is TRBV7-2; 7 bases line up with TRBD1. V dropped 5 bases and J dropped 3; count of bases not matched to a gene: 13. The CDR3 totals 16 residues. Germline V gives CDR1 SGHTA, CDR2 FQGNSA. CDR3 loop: CASSPPTGNNCYEQYF. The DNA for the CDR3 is TGTGCCAGCAGCCCCCCGACAGGGAACAATTGCTACGAGCAGTACTTC.

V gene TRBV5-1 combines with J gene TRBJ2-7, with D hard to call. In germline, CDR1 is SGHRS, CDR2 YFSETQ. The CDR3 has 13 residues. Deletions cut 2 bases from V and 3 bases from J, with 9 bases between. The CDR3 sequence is CASSFDGHYEQYF. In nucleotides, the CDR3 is TGCGCCAGCAGCTTCGACGGCCACTACGAGCAGTACTTC.

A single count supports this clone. CDR3 residues: CASSLDGLRGNTIYF. The CDR3, as DNA: TGTGCCAGCAGCTTGGATGGTCTCAGGGGAAACACCATATATTTT. The V call is TRBV5-6, the J call TRBJ1-3; D uncertain. The germline V gene has CDR1 SGHDT and CDR2 YYEEEE. V shed 0 bases and J shed 4 bases, with 11 bases lying between them. This CDR3 is 15 amino acids long.